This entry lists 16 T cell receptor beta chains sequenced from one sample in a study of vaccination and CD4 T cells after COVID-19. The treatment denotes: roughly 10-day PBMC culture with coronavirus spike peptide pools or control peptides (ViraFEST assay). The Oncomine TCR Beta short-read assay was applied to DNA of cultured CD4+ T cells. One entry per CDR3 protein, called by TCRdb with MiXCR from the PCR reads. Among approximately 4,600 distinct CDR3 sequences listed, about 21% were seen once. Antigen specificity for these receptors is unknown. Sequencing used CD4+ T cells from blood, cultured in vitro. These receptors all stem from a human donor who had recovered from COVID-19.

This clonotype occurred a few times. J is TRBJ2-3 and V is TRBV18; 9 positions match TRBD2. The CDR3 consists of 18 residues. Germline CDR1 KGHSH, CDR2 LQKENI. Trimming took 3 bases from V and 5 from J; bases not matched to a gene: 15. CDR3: CASSPVMVTSGSGDTQYF. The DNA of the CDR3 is TGTGCCAGCTCACCCGTAATGGTGACTAGCGGCTCTGGAGATACGCAGTATTTT.

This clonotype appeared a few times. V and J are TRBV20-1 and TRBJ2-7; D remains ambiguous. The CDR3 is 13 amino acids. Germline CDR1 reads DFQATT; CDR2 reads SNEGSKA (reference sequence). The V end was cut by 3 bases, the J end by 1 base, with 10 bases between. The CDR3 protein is CSASEDVSYEQYF. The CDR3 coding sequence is TGCAGTGCTAGTGAGGATGTTTCCTACGAGCAGTACTTC.

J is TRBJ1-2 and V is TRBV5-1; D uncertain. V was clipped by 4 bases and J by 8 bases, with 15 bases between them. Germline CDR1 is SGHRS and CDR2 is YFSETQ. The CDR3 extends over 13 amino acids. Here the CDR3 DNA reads TGCGCCAGCAGCCCCCGGTCCAGCCAGGGCTACACCTTC. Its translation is CASSPRSSQGYTF.

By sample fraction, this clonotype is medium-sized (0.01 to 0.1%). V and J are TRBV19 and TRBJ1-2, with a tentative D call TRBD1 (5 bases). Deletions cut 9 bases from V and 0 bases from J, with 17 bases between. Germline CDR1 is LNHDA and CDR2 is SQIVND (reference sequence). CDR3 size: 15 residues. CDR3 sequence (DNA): TGTGCCAGCCTAGACCCCGGGGGGACTAACTATGGCTACACCTTC. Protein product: CASLDPGGTNYGYTF. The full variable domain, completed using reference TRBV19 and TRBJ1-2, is DGGITQSPKYLFRKEGQNVTLSCEQNLNHDAMYWYRQDPGQGLRLIYYSQIVNDFQKGDIAEGYSVSREKKESFPLTVTSAQKNPTAFYLCASLDPGGTNYGYTFGSGTRLTVV.

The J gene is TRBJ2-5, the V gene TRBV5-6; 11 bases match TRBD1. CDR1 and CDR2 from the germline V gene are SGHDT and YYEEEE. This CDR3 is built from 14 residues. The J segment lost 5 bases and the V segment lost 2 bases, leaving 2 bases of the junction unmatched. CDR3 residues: CASSFRDRGETQYF. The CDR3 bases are TGTGCCAGCAGCTTCCGGGACAGGGGGGAGACCCAGTACTTC.

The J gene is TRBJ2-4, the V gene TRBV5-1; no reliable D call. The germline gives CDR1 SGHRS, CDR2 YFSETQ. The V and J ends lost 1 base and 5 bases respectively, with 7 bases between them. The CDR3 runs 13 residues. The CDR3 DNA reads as TGCGCCAGCAGCTTGATTGGGGAAAACATTCAGTACTTC. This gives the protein CASSLIGENIQYF.

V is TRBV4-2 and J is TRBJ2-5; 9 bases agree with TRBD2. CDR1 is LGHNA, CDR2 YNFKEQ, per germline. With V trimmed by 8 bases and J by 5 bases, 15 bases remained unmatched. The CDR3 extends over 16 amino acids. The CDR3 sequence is CASSLSGLAGAETQYF. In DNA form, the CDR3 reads TGTGCCAGCTCCCTTTCGGGACTAGCCGGAGCGGAGACCCAGTACTTC.

The CDR3 protein is CAWSARGETQYF. Written as DNA, the CDR3 is TGTGCCTGGAGTGCGCGAGGAGAGACCCAGTACTTC. This chain joins TRBV30 and TRBJ2-5; D unclear. The V end lost 1 base, the J end lost 4 bases, and 7 bases lay between the germline ends. Germline assignment: CDR1 GTSNPN and CDR2 SVGIG (reference sequence). CDR3 length equals 12 residues.

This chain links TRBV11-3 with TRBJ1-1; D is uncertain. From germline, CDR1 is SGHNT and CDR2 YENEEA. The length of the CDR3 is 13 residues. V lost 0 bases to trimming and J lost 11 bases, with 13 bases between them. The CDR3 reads CASSLDQGGKAFF. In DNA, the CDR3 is TGTGCCAGCAGCTTAGATCAAGGAGGGAAGGCTTTCTTT.

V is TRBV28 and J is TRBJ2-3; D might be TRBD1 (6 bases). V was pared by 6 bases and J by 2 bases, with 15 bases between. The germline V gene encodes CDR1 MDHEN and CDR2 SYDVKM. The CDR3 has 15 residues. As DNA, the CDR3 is TGTGCCAGCAGACATTTCGGACAGCTCACAGATACGCAGTATTTT. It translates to CASRHFGQLTDTQYF.

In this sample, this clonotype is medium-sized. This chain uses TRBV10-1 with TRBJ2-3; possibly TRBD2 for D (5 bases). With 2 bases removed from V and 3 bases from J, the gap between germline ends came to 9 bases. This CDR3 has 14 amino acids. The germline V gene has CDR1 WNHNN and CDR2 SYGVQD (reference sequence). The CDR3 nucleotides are TGCGCCAGCAGTGAGGGGGAGTGGACAGATACGCAGTATTTT. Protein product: CASSEGEWTDTQYF.

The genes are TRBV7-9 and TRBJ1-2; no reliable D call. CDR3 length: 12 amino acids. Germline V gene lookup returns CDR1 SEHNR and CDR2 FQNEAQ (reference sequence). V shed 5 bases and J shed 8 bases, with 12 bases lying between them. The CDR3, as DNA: TGTGCCAGCAGCCTCTTAATGGGAGGCTACACCTTC. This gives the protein CASSLLMGGYTF.

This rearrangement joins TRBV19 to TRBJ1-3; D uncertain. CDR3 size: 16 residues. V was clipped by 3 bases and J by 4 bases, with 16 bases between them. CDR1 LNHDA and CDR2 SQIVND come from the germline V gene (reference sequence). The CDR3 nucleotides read TGTGCCAGTAGTATCCGAGGAGGCTCGGCAGGAAACACCATATATTTT. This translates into CASSIRGGSAGNTIYF.

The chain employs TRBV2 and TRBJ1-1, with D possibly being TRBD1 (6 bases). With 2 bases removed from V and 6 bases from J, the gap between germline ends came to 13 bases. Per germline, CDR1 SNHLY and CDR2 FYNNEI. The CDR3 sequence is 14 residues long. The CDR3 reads CASSEQGFEAEAFF. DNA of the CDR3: TGTGCCAGCAGTGAACAGGGGTTCGAGGCTGAAGCTTTCTTT.

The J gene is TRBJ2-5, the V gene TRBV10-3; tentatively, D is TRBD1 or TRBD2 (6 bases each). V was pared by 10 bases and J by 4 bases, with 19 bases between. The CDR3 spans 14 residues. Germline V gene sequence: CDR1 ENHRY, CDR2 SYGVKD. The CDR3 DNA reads TGTGCCACAGTCGGAGGGGGGCGGGTAGAGACCCAGTACTTC. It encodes CATVGGGRVETQYF.

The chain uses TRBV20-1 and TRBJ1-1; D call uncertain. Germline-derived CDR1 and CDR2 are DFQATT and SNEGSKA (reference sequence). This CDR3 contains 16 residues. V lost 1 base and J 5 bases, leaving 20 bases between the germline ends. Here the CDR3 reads CSARGWQFRSGTEAFF. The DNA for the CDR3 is TGCAGTGCTAGAGGATGGCAGTTCAGAAGCGGGACTGAAGCTTTCTTT.